The clone carrying this TCR beta chain came up a few times. These data belong to a study of PD-L1 blockade in urothelial cancer. Study-wide context: The patients had undergone anywhere from 0 to 3 prior chemotherapy regimens. T cells numbered a median of about 140,000 in the blood samples.

As for time point: pretreatment peripheral blood. Germline lookup yields CDR1 SGHDN and CDR2 FVKESK. The CDR3 has 16 amino acids. The V end lost 1 base, the J end lost 7 bases, and 19 bases lay between the germline ends. This table comes from immunoSEQ multiplex PCR, and its TCRdb copy is limited to in-frame clones, with some not included. Found here are about 81,000 clones, around 92% of them singletons; the top ten hold 0.85% to 1%. This receptor was identified in a woman older than 75 with urothelial cancer. The chain carries TRBV14 and TRBJ2-5; TRBD2 might be the D (6 bases). The material was PBMCs, obtained around atezolizumab (anti-PD-L1) treatment. CDR3 nucleotides: TGTGCCAGCAGCCAAGGGGGAAGAAACCCCGGGGGGACCCAGTACTTC. Residues: CASSQGGRNPGGTQYF.